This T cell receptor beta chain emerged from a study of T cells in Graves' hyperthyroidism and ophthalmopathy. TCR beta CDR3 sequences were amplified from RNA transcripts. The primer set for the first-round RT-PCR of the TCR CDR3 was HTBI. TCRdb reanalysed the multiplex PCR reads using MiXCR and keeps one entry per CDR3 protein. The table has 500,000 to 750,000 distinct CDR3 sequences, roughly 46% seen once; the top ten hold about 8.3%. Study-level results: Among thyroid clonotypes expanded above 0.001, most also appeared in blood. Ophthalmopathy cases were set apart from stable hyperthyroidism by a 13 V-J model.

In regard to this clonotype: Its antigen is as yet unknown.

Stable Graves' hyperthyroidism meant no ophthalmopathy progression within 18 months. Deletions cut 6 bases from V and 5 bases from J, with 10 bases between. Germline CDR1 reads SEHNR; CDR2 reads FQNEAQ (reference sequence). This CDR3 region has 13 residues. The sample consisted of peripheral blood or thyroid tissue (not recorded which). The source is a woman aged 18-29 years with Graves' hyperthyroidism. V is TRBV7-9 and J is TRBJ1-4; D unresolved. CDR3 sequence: CASSPTRNEKLFF. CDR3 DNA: TGTGCCAGCAGTCCGACAAGGAATGAAAAACTGTTTTTT. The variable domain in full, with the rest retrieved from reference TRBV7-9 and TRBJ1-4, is DTGVSQNPRHKITKRGQNVTFRCDPISEHNRLYWYRQTLGQGPEFLTYFQNEAQLEKSRLLSDRFSAERPKGSFSTLEIQRTEQGDSAMYLCASSPTRNEKLFFGSGTQLSVL.